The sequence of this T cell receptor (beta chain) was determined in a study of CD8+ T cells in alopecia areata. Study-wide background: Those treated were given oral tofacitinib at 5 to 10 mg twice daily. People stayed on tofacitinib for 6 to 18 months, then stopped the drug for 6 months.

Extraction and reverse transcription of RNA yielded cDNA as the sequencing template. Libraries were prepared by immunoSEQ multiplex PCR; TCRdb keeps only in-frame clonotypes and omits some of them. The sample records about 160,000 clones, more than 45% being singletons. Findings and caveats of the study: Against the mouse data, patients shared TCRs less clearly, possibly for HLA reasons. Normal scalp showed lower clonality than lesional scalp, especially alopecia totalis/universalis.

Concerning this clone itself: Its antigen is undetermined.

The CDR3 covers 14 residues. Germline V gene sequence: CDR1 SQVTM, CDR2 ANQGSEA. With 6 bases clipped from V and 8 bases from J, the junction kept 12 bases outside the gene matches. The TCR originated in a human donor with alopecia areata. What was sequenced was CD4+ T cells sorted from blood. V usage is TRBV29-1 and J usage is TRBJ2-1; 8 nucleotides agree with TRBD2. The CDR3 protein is CSVANGRAIDEQFF. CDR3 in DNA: TGCAGCGTCGCCAACGGGAGGGCCATAGATGAGCAGTTCTTC.